This TCR beta chain is from a study of T-cell reconstitution after alpha-beta-depleted transplantation in children. V shed 6 bases and J 4 bases; nucleotides not matched to a gene: 10. The germline CDR1 and CDR2 sequences are SQVTM and ANQGSEA. The CDR3 loop spans 15 amino acids. Preparation of the TCRbeta library was carried out with unique molecular identifiers. TCRdb reprocessed the PCR reads with MiXCR, giving one entry per CDR3 protein. The sample lists about 830,000 distinct CDR3 sequences; roughly 15% were seen once. The sequence derives from a male patient between 10 and 17 years old who had a stem cell transplant for acute lymphoblastic leukemia, so the T cells may come from the graft donor. The rearrangement uses TRBV29-1 and TRBJ2-1; 9 bases map to TRBD1. The sample here was PBMCs, mostly from graft donor cells, taken 360 days after TCRalphabeta/CD19-depleted stem cell transplant. The CDR3 nucleotides read TGCAGCGTCCCTTGGGACAGGGTGTATTACAATGAGCAGTTCTTC. It yields the protein CSVPWDRVYYNEQFF.